This T cell receptor beta chain was captured by sequencing in a study of cytomegalovirus exposure and HLA in healthy donors (dated by TCRdb to the late 2010s). About the study as a whole: A later analysis indicated that the 90 to 150 validation repertoires were generated on the platform also employed for the approximately 700 repertoires of the first cohort. The study was designed to test whether signatures of past pathogen exposure could be identified by cataloging public T cell receptors. To predict cytomegalovirus infection status, the study combined high-throughput TCR immunosequencing, statistical association of individual TCRs with disease status, and machine learning. In addition to the first cohort of approximately 670 subjects, a separate validation cohort of 120 different subjects was used.

On this clone: Its antigen target is currently unknown. No clone much larger than this one lies a single base away; base qualities are absent.

Overall results and qualifications from the work: While some public TCRs were present in many individuals, most TCR sequences turned up only very rarely across donors. A later analysis found that TCRs clustered in the first cohort also tended to co-occur in the 95 to 150 validation repertoires, with 94% of cluster scores above 0. In vitro tests confirmed that a few of the cytomegalovirus-associated TCR beta chains recognize cytomegalovirus antigens. A total of 150 to 200 TCR beta chains were listed by the study as associated with cytomegalovirus. A later analysis lacked HLA typing for the validation cohort, so it scored co-occurrence in that cohort across all 110 or so repertoires. In both the original and validation cohorts, the classifier was reported to diagnose cytomegalovirus status with high specificity and sensitivity. It was suggested by the authors that the approach could potentially be generalized to other disease states and immunological phenotypes.

Receptor amplification or capture employed the immunoSEQ multiplex PCR assay. The study's own analysis went as follows. A statistical classification framework was built for diagnosing cytomegalovirus status from the catalog of TCR beta chain sequences. This immuneACCESS table, as held by TCRdb, lists in-frame sequences with V and J called but not all clones. Of the missing ones, under half trace to an unresolved V gene in checked studies; the others have no known cause. V and J calls plus clone size are reproduced from that table; the DNA served to infer D and trimming. The sample profile shows under 250,000 clones; over 75% of them were found once. Jointly, the top ten make up 12% of the sample. V drops 5 bases and J drops 1 base, leaving 8 bases in between. The CDR3 runs 13 residues from the cysteine to the phenylalanine. Left in the record is the CDR3 DNA by itself, 39 bases read in frame from the first base. CDR1 and CDR2 are read off the germline V gene as MNHNS and SASEGT.

The donors were included in the validation cohort of roughly 120 subjects, a group kept apart from the approximately 700-subject first cohort. The chain was built from TRBV6-1 and TRBJ1-1; too little of a D gene remains to name it. What was sequenced was PBMCs. The clonotype comes from a man in his late teens or twenties in good health and CMV-seropositive. The sequenced DNA: TGTGCCAGCAGTAACGACGGGAACACTGAAGCTTTCTTT. Its protein is CASSNDGNTEAFF.